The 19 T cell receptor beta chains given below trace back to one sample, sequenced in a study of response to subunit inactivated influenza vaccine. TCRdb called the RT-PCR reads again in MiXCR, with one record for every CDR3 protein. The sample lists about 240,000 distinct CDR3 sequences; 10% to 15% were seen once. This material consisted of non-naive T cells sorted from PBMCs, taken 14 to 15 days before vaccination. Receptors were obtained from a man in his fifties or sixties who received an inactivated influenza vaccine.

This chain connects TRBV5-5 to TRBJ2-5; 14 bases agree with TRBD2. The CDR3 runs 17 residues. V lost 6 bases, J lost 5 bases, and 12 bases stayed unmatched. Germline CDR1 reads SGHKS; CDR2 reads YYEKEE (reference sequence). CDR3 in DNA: TGTGCCAGCATCCTTTCGGGACTAGCGGGGGTTGGTGAGACCCAGTACTTC. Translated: CASILSGLAGVGETQYF.

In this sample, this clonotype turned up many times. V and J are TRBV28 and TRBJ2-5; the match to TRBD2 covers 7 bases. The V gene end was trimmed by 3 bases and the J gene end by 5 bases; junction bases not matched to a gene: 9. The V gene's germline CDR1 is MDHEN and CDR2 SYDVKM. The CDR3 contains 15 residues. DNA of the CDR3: TGTGCCAGCAGTTTCCCTAGCGGTTCAGTGGAGACCCAGTACTTC. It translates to CASSFPSGSVETQYF.

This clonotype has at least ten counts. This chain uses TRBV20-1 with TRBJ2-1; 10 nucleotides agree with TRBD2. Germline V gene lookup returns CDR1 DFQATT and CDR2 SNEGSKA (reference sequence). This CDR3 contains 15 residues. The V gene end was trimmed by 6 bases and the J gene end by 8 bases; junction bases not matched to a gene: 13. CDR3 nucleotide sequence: TGCAGTGCACTTCCCACTAGCGGGATTTCCGATGAGCAGTTCTTC. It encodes CSALPTSGISDEQFF.

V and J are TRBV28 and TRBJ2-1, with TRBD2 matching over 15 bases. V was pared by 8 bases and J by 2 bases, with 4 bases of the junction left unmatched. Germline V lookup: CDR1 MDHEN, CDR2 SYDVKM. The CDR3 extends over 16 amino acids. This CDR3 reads CASGLAGGAPYNEQFF. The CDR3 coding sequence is TGTGCCAGCGGACTAGCGGGAGGGGCCCCCTACAATGAGCAGTTCTTC.

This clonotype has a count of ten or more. The CDR3 bases are TGCAGTGCTAGAGACCGATTGACAGGGTTTGGCACTGAAGCTTTCTTT. It encodes CSARDRLTGFGTEAFF. The J gene is TRBJ1-1, the V gene TRBV20-1, with 7 bases identical to TRBD1. Germline values: CDR1 DFQATT, CDR2 SNEGSKA (reference sequence). The V gene end was trimmed by 0 bases and the J gene end by 4 bases; junction bases not matched to a gene: 11. The CDR3 loop spans 16 amino acids.

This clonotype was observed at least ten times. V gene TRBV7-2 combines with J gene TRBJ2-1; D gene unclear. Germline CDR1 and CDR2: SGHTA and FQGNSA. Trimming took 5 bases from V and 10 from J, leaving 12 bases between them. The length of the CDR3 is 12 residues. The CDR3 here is CASSPLLGEQFF. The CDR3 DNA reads TGTGCCAGCAGCCCCCTTCTAGGCGAGCAGTTCTTC.

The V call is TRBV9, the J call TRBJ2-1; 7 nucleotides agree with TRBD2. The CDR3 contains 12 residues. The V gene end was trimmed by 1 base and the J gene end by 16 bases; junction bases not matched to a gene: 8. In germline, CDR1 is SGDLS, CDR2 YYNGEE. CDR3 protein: CASSVMYGRQFF. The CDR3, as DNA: TGTGCCAGCAGCGTAATGTACGGGAGGCAATTCTTC.

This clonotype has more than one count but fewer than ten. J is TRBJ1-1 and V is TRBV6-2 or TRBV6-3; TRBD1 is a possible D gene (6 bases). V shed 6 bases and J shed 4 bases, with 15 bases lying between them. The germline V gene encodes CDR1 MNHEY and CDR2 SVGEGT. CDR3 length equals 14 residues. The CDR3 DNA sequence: TGTGCCAGCAGAGGAAACAGGGTCGCCACTGAAGCTTTCTTT. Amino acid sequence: CASRGNRVATEAFF.

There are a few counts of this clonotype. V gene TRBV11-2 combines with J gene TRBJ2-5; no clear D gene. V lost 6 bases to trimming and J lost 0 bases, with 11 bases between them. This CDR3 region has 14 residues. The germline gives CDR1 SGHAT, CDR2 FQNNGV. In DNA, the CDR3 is TGTGCCAGCAGTTTCGGACCGTACCAAGAGACCCAGTACTTC. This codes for CASSFGPYQETQYF.

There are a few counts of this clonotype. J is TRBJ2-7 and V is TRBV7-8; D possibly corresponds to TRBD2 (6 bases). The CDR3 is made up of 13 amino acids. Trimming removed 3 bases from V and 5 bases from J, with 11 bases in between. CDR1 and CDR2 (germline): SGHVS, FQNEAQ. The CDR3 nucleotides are TGTGCCAGCAGCTTCTCGCGGGGAGACGAGCAGTACTTC. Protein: CASSFSRGDEQYF.

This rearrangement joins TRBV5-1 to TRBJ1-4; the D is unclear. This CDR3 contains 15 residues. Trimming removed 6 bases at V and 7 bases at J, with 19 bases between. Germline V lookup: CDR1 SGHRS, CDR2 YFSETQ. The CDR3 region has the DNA TGCGCCAGCATGCCGGTCCGAACACCCGGTGAAAAACTGTTTTTT. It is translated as CASMPVRTPGEKLFF. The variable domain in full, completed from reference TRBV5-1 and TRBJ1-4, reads KAGVTQTPRYLIKTRGQQVTLSCSPISGHRSVSWYQQTPGQGLQFLFEYFSETQRNKGNFPGRFSGRQFSNSRSEMNVSTLELGDSALYLCASMPVRTPGEKLFFGSGTQLSVL.

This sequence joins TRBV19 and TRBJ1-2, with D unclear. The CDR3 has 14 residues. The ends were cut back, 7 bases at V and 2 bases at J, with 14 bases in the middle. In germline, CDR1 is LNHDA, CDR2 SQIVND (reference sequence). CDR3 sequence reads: CASIGKRANYGYTF. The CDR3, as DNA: TGTGCCAGTATTGGAAAGCGGGCCAACTATGGCTACACCTTC.

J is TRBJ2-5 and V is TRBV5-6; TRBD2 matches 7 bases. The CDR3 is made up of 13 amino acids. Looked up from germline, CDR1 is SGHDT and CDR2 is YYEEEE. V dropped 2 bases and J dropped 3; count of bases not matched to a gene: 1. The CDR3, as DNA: TGTGCCAGCAGCTTCCGGGGGGAAGAGACCCAGTACTTC. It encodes CASSFRGEETQYF.

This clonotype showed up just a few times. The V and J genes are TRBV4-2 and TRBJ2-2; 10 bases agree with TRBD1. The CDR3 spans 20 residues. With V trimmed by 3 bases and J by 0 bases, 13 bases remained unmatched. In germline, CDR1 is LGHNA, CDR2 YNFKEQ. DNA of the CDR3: TGTGCCAGCAGCCACGGACAGGGGGGCTGGGCGGACGCGAACACCGGGGAGCTGTTTTTT. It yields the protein CASSHGQGGWADANTGELFF.

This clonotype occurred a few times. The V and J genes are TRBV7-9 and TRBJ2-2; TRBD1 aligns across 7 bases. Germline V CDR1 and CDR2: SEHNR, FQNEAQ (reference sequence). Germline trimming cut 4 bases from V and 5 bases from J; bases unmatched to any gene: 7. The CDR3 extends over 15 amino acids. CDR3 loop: CASSSQGRKTGELFF. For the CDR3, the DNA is TGTGCCAGCAGCTCACAGGGGCGCAAGACCGGGGAGCTGTTTTTT.

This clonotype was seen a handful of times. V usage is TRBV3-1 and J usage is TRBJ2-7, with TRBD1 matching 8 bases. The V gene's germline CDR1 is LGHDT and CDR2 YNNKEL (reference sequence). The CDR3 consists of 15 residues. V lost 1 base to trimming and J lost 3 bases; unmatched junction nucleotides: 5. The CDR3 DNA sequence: TGTGCCAGCAGCCAAGGGGGACAGGTGATCTACGAGCAGTACTTC. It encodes CASSQGGQVIYEQYF.

The CDR3 bases are TGTGCCAGCAGCCAAGAGTACCCCCCGTCGGCCCTCCACTTT. Its translation: CASSQEYPPSALHF. The V and J genes are TRBV4-2 and TRBJ1-6; no definite D call. The CDR3 spans 14 residues. The germline V gene has CDR1 LGHNA and CDR2 YNFKEQ. V was shortened by 0 bases and J by 14 bases, with 14 bases between the two germline ends.

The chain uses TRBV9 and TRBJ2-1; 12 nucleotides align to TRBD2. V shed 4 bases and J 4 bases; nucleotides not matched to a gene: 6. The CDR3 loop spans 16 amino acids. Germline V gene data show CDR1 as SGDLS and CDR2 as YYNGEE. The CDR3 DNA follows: TGTGCCAGCAGCACTCTAGCGGGAGGGAATTACAATGAGCAGTTCTTC. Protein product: CASSTLAGGNYNEQFF.

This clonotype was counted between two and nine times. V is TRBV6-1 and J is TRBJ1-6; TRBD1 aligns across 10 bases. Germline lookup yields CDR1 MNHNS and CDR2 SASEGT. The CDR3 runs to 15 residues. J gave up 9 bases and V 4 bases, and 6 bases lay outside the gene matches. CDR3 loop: CASSGTGQGSSPLHF. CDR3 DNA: TGTGCCAGCAGTGGAACGGGACAGGGGAGTTCACCCCTCCACTTT.